Listed here are 16 T cell receptor beta chains from one sample, sequenced in a study of blood T cell repertoires in COVID-19. Sequencing was performed with immunoSEQ multiplex PCR; in TCRdb, only in-frame clones are kept and a portion is missing. The sample includes under 500,000 clones, 87% of them seen just once. Input material: PBMCs or T cells enriched from blood (not recorded which). These receptors were collected from a woman aged 18-29 years with acute COVID-19.

The V call is TRBV24-1, the J call TRBJ2-1, with 8 bases fitting TRBD2. The CDR3 sequence is 14 residues long. The germline CDR1 and CDR2 sequences are KGHDR and SFDVKD. V gave up 3 bases and J gave up 7 bases; unmatched junction bases: 4. The CDR3 is CATSDPSGGNEQFF. CDR3 coding DNA: TGTGCCACCAGTGATCCCTCGGGGGGGAATGAGCAGTTCTTC.

This clone appeared once. At one end, the junction sequence differs from germline, possibly due to a read error. The chain combines TRBV19 with TRBJ1-2, with D perhaps TRBD1 (6 bases). Germline lookup yields CDR1 LNHDA and CDR2 SQIVND (reference sequence). The CDR3 runs to 12 residues. CDR3 in amino acids: CASSTTGFGCTF. The CDR3 DNA reads as TGTGCCAGTAGTACTACAGGGTTTGGCTGCACCTTC. Together with reference TRBV19 and TRBJ1-2, the CDR3 gives the full variable domain: DGGITQSPKYLFRKEGQNVTLSCEQNLNHDAMYWYRQDPGQGLRLIYYSQIVNDFQKGDIAEGYSVSREKKESFPLTVTSAQKNPTAFYLCASSTTGFGCTFGSGTRLTVV.

This clone was counted once. V usage is TRBV7-6 and J usage is TRBJ1-4, with D perhaps TRBD1 (5 bases). With 2 bases removed from V and 5 bases from J, the gap between germline ends came to 18 bases. Germline V lookup: CDR1 SGHVS, CDR2 FNYEAQ. This CDR3 spans 17 amino acids. In DNA form, the CDR3 reads TGTGCCAGCAGCTTACTTCAGGGAAGCGGGGCCAATGAAAAACTGTTTTTT. It specifies CASSLLQGSGANEKLFF. Full variable domain (remainder filled in from reference TRBV7-6 and TRBJ1-4): GAGVSQSPRYKVTKRGQDVALRCDPISGHVSLYWYRQALGQGPEFLTYFNYEAQQDKSGLPNDRFSAERPEGSISTLTIQRTEQRDSAMYRCASSLLQGSGANEKLFFGSGTQLSVL.

The genes are TRBV7-2 and TRBJ1-5, with TRBD1 as a possible D gene (6 bases). Trimming shortened V by 2 bases and J by 3 bases, and 14 bases separated the two germline ends. Germline CDR1 reads SGHTA; CDR2 reads FQGNSA. The CDR3 extends over 16 amino acids. DNA for the CDR3: TGTGCCAGCAGCTTAAACCCAGGGGTTATCAATCAGCCCCAGCATTTT. Its translation: CASSLNPGVINQPQHF.

The V and J genes are TRBV12-3 or TRBV12-4 and TRBJ1-2; TRBD1 is a possible D gene (5 bases). CDR3 size: 13 residues. The V end lost 0 bases, the J end lost 6 bases, and 8 bases lay between the germline ends. The CDR3 region is CASSLAGADGYTF. The CDR3 nucleotides are TGTGCCAGCAGTTTAGCAGGGGCAGATGGCTACACCTTC.

V usage is TRBV3-1 (or the pseudogene TRBV3-2) and J usage is TRBJ1-2; 7 bases line up with TRBD1. V lost 7 bases and J lost 8; bases outside the gene matches: 10. Germline V gives CDR1 LGHDT, CDR2 YNNKEL (reference sequence). This CDR3 is 13 amino acids long. The CDR3, as DNA: TGTGCCAGCACCGAGGGACAGTCAGAAGGCTACACCTTC. Its protein product is CASTEGQSEGYTF.

The V gene is TRBV9, the J gene TRBJ2-1, with 7 bases lining up with TRBD2. The CDR3 totals 17 residues. Germline trimming cut 0 bases from V and 6 bases from J; bases unmatched to any gene: 12. CDR1 and CDR2 from the germline V gene are SGDLS and YYNGEE. The DNA for the CDR3 is TGTGCCAGCAGCGTAGCCCCGAGCGGGAAGACCGGCAATGAGCAGTTCTTC. Amino acids: CASSVAPSGKTGNEQFF.

CDR3 sequence (DNA): TGTGCCAGCAGGGGCGATTTCTACGAGCAGTACTTC. Its translation: CASRGDFYEQYF. The rearrangement joins TRBV12-3 or TRBV12-4 to TRBJ2-7; no firm D call. V was trimmed by 6 bases and J by 3 bases, leaving 9 bases between them. The CDR3 contains 12 residues.

V usage is TRBV6-5 and J usage is TRBJ2-5, with 7 bases aligning to TRBD1. CDR1 and CDR2 (germline): MNHEY, SVGAGI. V trimming: 8 bases; J trimming: 4 bases; junction bases outside the gene matches: 7. The CDR3 is 13 amino acids. The CDR3 DNA reads TGTGCCAGCGGGTCAGGGGGTCGAGAGACCCAGTACTTC. This encodes CASGSGGRETQYF.

The chain couples TRBV7-9 to TRBJ2-7; D is unclear. The V end lost 4 bases, the J end lost 3 bases, and 13 bases lay between the germline ends. CDR1 is SEHNR, CDR2 FQNEAQ, per germline (reference sequence). This CDR3 is built from 14 residues. In DNA form, the CDR3 reads TGTGCCAGCAGCTCCGCGGAAGAAGTCTACGAGCAGTACTTC. Residues: CASSSAEEVYEQYF. Full variable domain (missing parts from reference TRBV7-9 and TRBJ2-7): DTGVSQNPRHKITKRGQNVTFRCDPISEHNRLYWYRQTLGQGPEFLTYFQNEAQLEKSRLLSDRFSAERPKGSFSTLEIQRTEQGDSAMYLCASSSAEEVYEQYFGPGTRLTVT.

CDR3 loop: CASSQDPSGRGNEQFF. The DNA for the CDR3 is TGCGCCAGCAGCCAAGATCCTAGCGGGAGGGGGAATGAGCAGTTCTTC. The V and J genes are TRBV4-1 and TRBJ2-1, with 12 bases aligning to TRBD2. Germline V gene sequence: CDR1 MGHRA, CDR2 YSYEKL. The CDR3 is made up of 16 amino acids. After removal of 0 bases from V and 7 bases from J, the junction contained 4 bases not matched to a gene.

The chain recombines TRBV28 with TRBJ2-1; 9 bases are a match to TRBD2. CDR3 length equals 16 residues. CDR1 is MDHEN and CDR2 is SYDVKM in the germline V gene. J was trimmed by 4 bases and V by 2 bases; bases with no gene match: 6. Here the CDR3 reads CASSLLSGRRYNEQFF. The CDR3 DNA reads TGTGCCAGCAGTTTACTGAGCGGGAGGCGATACAATGAGCAGTTCTTC.

This clone was detected a few times. The V call is TRBV10-3, the J call TRBJ2-7, with D unresolved. Trimming pared 0 bases from V and 4 bases from J, leaving 4 bases between. Germline V lookup: CDR1 ENHRY, CDR2 SYGVKD. The CDR3 is 12 residues long. In DNA, the CDR3 is TGTGCCATCAGTGAGTCTGCGTACGAGCAGTACTTC. This gives the protein CAISESAYEQYF.

The chain links TRBV19 to TRBJ2-7; possible D gene TRBD2, 5 bases. Germline V gene lookup returns CDR1 LNHDA and CDR2 SQIVND (reference sequence). The CDR3 length is 15 residues. V lost 3 bases and J lost 2, with 14 bases in between. The CDR3 bases are TGTGCCAGTAGTATTGAGGGTCGGTTGGCCTACGAGCAGTACTTC. Protein: CASSIEGRLAYEQYF.

This chain uses TRBV5-1 with TRBJ1-1; no reliable D call. Germline V CDR1 and CDR2: SGHRS, YFSETQ. CDR3 length: 14 amino acids. V lost 4 bases and J lost 0, with 10 bases in between. The chain's CDR3 is CASSRGELNTEAFF. CDR3 DNA sequence: TGCGCCAGCAGCCGGGGTGAGTTGAACACTGAAGCTTTCTTT.

This chain uses TRBV7-9 with TRBJ1-4, with TRBD1 as a possible D gene (5 bases). Germline V gene data show CDR1 as SEHNR and CDR2 as FQNEAQ (reference sequence). V lost 5 bases and J lost 5, with 12 bases in between. This CDR3 is built from 14 residues. This CDR3 reads CASSPRGRNEKLFF. In nucleotides, the CDR3 is TGTGCCAGCAGCCCGCGGGGGAGGAATGAAAAACTGTTTTTT.